This section outlines one T cell receptor (beta chain) sequence together with its context. In the original analysis: Estimation of nucleated cell counts relied on the amplification of reference gene primers. Data came from immunoSEQ multiplex PCR; TCRdb stores just in-frame clones and leaves some out. That table is the source of V, J and clone size, and D and trimming were worked out from the DNA. Of around 140,000 clones in the sample, 80% to 90% were seen once. CDR3 length: 16 amino acids. Per germline, CDR1 LNHDA and CDR2 SQIVND (reference sequence). V lost 3 bases, J lost 0 bases, and 14 bases lay in between. The sample is drawn from a study of blood T cell repertoires in COVID-19. Seattle participants joined during active infection and were tracked over time.

V is TRBV19 and J is TRBJ1-1; D unresolved. The sequenced sample consisted of peripheral blood. This TCR came from a man younger than 30 with COVID-19, enrolled during active disease. CDR3 sequence reads: CASSITRAGLNTEAFF. In DNA form, the CDR3 reads TGTGCCAGTAGTATCACGAGGGCCGGTTTGAACACTGAAGCTTTCTTT. Looking up the rest from reference TRBV19 and TRBJ1-1 gives the full variable domain: DGGITQSPKYLFRKEGQNVTLSCEQNLNHDAMYWYRQDPGQGLRLIYYSQIVNDFQKGDIAEGYSVSREKKESFPLTVTSAQKNPTAFYLCASSITRAGLNTEAFFGQGTRLTVV.